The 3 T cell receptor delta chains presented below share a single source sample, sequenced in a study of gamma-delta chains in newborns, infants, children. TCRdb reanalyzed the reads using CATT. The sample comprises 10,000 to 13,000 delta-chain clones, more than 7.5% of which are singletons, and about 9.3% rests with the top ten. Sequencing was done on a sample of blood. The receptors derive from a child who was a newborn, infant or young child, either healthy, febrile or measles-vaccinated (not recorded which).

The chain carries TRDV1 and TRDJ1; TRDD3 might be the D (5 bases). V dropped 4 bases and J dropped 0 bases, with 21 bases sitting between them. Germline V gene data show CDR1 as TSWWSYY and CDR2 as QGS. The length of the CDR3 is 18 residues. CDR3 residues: CALGGLTIVGKYTDKLIF. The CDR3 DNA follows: TGTGCTCTTGGGGGACTTACAATTGTGGGGAAGTACACCGATAAACTCATCTTT.

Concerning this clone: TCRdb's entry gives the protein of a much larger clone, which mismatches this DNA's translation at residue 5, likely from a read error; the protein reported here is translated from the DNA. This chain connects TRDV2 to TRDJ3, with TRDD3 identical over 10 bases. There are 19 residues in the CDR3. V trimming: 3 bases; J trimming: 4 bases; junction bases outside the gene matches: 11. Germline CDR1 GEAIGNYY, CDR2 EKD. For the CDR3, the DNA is TGTGCCTGTGACGCCGCGTACTGGGGGATTCAATGGGACACCCGACAGATGTTTTTC. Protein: CACDAAYWGIQWDTRQMFF.

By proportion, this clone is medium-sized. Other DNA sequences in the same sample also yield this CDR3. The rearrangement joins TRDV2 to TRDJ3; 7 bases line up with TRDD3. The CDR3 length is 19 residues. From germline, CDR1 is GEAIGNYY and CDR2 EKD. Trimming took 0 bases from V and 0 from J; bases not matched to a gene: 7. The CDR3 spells CACDTVWGSSSWDTRQMFF. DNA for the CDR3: TGTGCCTGTGACACCGTCTGGGGGTCTAGCTCCTGGGACACCCGACAGATGTTTTTC.